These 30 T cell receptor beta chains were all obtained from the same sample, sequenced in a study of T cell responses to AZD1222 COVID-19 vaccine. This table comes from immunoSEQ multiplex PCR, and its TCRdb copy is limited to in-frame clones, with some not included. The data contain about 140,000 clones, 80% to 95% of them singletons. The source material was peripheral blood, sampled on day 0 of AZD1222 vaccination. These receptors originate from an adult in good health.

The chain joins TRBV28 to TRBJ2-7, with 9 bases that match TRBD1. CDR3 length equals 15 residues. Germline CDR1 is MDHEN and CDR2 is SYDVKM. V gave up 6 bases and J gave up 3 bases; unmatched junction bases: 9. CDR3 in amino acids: CASSSPTGGLYEQYF. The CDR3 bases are TGTGCCAGCAGCTCGCCGACAGGGGGACTCTACGAGCAGTACTTC.

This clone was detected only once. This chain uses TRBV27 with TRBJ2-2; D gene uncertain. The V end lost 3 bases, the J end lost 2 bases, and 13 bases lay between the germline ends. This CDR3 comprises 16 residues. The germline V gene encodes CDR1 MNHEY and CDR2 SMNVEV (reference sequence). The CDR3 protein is CASSFNRIFNTGELFF. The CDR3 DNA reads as TGTGCCAGCAGTTTTAATAGGATCTTTAACACCGGGGAGCTGTTTTTT.

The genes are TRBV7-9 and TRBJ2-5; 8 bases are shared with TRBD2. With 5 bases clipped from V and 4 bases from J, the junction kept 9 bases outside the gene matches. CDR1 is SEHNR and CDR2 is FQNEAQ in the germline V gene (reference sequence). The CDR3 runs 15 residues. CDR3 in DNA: TGTGCCAGCAGCCTATGGCAAGCGGGGGTAGAGACCCAGTACTTC. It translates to CASSLWQAGVETQYF. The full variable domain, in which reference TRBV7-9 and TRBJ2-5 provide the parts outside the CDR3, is DTGVSQNPRHKITKRGQNVTFRCDPISEHNRLYWYRQTLGQGPEFLTYFQNEAQLEKSRLLSDRFSAERPKGSFSTLEIQRTEQGDSAMYLCASSLWQAGVETQYFGPGTRLLVL.

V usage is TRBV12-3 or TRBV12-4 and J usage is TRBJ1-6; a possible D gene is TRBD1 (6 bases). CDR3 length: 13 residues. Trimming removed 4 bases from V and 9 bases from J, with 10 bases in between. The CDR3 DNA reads TGTGCCAGCAGTTACACAGGGCTTTCACCCCTCCACTTT. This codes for CASSYTGLSPLHF.

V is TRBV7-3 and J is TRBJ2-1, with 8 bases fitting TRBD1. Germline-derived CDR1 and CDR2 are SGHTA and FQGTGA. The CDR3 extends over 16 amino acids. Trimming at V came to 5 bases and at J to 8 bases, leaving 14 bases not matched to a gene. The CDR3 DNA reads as TGTGCCAGCAGCGCCACGACAGGGGTTCTTCGTGATGAGCAGTTCTTC. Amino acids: CASSATTGVLRDEQFF.

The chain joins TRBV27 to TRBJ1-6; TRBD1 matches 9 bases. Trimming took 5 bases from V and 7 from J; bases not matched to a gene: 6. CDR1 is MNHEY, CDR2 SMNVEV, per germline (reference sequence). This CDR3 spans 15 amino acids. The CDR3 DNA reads TGTGCCAGCAGTCCCCGACAGGGGGGGAATTCACCCCTCCACTTT. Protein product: CASSPRQGGNSPLHF.

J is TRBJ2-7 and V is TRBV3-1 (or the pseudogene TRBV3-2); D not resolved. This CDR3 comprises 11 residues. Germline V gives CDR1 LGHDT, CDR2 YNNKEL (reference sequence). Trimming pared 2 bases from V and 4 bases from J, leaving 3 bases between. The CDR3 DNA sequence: TGTGCCAGCAGCCAACGGTACGAGCAGTACTTC. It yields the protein CASSQRYEQYF.

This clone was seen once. CDR3 bases: TGTGCCAGCAGCTTAGGACCCGCGGGGCCCTCAGATACGCAGTATTTT. It specifies CASSLGPAGPSDTQYF. This rearrangement joins TRBV7-2 to TRBJ2-3; possibly TRBD2 for D (6 bases). The CDR3 has 16 residues. CDR1 is SGHTA and CDR2 is FQGNSA in the germline V gene. The V and J ends lost 1 base and 4 bases respectively, with 15 bases between them.

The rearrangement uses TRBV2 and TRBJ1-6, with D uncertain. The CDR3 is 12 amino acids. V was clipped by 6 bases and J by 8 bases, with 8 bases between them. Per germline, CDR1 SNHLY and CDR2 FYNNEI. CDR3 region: CASSDIYSPLHF. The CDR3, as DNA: TGTGCCAGCAGCGATATCTATTCACCCCTCCACTTT.

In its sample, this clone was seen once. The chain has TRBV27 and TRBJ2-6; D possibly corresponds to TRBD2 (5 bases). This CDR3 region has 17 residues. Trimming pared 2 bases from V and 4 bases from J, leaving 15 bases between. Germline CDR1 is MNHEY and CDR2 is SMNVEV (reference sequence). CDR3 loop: CASSLNGVGMGANVLTF. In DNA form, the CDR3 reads TGTGCCAGCAGTTTAAACGGGGTCGGAATGGGGGCCAACGTCCTGACTTTC.

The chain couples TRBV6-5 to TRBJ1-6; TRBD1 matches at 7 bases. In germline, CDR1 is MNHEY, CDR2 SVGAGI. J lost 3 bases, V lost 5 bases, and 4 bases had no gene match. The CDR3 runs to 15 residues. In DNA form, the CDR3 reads TGTGCCAGCAGTCGTGGGACAGACTATAATTCACCCCTCCACTTT. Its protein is CASSRGTDYNSPLHF.

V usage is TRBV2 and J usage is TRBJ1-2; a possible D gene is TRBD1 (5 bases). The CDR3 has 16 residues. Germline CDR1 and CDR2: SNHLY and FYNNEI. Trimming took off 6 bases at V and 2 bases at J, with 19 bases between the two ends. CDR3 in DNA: TGTGCCAGCAGCGCCACAGGACCCGGACGGAACTATGGCTACACCTTC. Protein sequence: CASSATGPGRNYGYTF.

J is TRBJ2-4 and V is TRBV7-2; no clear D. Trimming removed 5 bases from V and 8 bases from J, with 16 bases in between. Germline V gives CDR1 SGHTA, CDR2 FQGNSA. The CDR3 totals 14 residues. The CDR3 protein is CASSLDGPLDIQYF. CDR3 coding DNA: TGTGCCAGCAGCCTGGACGGACCTTTGGACATTCAGTACTTC.

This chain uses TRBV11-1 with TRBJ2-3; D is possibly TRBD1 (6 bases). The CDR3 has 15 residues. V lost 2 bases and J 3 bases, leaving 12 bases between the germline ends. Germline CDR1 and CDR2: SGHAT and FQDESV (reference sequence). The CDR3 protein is CASSLTAGVTDTQYF. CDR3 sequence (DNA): TGTGCCAGCAGCTTAACGGCAGGGGTGACAGATACGCAGTATTTT. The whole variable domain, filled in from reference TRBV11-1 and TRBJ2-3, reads EAEVAQSPRYKITEKSQAVAFWCDPISGHATLYWYRQILGQGPELLVQFQDESVVDDSQLPKDRFSAERLKGVDSTLKIQPAELGDSAMYLCASSLTAGVTDTQYFGPGTRLTVL.

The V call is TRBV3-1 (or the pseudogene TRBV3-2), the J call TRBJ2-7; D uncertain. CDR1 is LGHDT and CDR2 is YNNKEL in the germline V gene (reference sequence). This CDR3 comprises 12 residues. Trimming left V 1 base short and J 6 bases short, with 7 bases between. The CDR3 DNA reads TGTGCCAGCAGCCAAGGGTTTAGCGAGCAGTACTTC. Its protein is CASSQGFSEQYF.

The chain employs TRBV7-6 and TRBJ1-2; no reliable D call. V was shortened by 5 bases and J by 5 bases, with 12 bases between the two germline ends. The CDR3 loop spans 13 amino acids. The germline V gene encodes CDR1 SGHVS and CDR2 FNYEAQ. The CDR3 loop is CASSKTEAYGYTF. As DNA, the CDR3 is TGTGCCAGCAGCAAGACGGAGGCATATGGCTACACCTTC.

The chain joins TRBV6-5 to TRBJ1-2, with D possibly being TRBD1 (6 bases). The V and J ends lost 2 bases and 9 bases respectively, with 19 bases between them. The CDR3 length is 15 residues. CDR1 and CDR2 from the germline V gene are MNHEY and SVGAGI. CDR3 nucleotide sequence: TGTGCCAGCAGTTACGGCACTCAGGGGTACGAGCGCTACACCTTC. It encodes CASSYGTQGYERYTF.

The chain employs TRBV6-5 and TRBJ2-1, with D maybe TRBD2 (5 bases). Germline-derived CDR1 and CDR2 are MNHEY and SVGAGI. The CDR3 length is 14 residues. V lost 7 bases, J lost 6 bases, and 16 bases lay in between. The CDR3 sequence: CASNTPGLRNEQFF. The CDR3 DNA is TGTGCCAGCAATACACCGGGATTACGCAATGAGCAGTTCTTC.

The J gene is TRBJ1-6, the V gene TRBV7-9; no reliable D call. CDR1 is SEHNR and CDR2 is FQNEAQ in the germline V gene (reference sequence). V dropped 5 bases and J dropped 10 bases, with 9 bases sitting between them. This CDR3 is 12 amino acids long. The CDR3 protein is CASSQEVSPLHF. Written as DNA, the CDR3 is TGTGCCAGCAGCCAAGAGGTCTCACCCCTCCACTTT.

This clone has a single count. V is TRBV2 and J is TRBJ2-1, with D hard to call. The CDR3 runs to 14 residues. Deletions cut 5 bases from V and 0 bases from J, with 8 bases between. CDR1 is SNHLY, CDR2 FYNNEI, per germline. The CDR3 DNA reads TGTGCCAGCAGTCAGGAGAGCTCCTACAATGAGCAGTTCTTC. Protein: CASSQESSYNEQFF.

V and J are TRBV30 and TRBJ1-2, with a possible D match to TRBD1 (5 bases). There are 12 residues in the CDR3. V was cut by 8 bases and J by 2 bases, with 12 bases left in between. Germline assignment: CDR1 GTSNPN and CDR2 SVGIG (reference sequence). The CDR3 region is CASEGRNYGYTF. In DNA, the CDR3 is TGTGCCAGCGAGGGGAGGAACTATGGCTACACCTTC.

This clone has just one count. The chain's CDR3 is CASSMKGRPNSPLHF. The CDR3 nucleotides read TGTGCCAGTAGTATGAAGGGGCGGCCCAATTCACCCCTCCACTTT. The rearrangement uses TRBV19 and TRBJ1-6, with a tentative D call TRBD1 (5 bases). V dropped 3 bases and J dropped 7 bases, with 13 bases sitting between them. The CDR3 has 15 residues. The germline V gene has CDR1 LNHDA and CDR2 SQIVND (reference sequence).

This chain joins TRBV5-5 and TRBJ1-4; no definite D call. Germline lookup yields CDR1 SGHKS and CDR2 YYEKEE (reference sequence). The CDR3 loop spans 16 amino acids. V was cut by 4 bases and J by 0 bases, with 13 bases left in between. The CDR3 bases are TGTGCCAGCAGCATTCAGATCGAAGCAACTAATGAAAAACTGTTTTTT. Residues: CASSIQIEATNEKLFF.

The CDR3 bases are TGCAGCGGAGTGGGGGATGAGCAGTTCTTC. Protein: CSGVGDEQFF. The chain combines TRBV29-1 with TRBJ2-1, with D tentatively TRBD1 or TRBD2 (5 bases each). Trimming cost V 7 bases and J 8 bases, with 9 bases left between them. Germline-derived CDR1 and CDR2 are SQVTM and ANQGSEA. The CDR3 has 10 residues.

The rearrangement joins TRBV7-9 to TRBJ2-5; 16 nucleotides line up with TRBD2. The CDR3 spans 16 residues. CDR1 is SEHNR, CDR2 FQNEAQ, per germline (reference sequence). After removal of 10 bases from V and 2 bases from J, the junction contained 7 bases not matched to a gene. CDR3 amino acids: CATTGTSGREQETQYF. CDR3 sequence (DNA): TGTGCCACCACCGGGACTAGCGGGAGGGAACAAGAGACCCAGTACTTC. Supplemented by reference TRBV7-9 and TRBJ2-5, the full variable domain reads DTGVSQNPRHKITKRGQNVTFRCDPISEHNRLYWYRQTLGQGPEFLTYFQNEAQLEKSRLLSDRFSAERPKGSFSTLEIQRTEQGDSAMYLCATTGTSGREQETQYFGPGTRLLVL.

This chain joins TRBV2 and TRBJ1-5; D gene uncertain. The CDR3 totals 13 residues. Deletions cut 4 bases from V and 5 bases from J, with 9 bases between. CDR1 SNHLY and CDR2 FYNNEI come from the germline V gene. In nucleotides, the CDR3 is TGTGCCAGCAGTGGGAGGAGCGATCAGCCCCAGCATTTT. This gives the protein CASSGRSDQPQHF.

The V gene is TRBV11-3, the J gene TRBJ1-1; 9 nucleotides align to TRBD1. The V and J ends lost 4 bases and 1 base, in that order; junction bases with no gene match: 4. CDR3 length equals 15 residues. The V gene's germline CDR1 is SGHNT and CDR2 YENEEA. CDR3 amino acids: CASSYSGQGNTEAFF. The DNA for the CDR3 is TGTGCCAGCAGCTACTCGGGACAGGGGAACACTGAAGCTTTCTTT.

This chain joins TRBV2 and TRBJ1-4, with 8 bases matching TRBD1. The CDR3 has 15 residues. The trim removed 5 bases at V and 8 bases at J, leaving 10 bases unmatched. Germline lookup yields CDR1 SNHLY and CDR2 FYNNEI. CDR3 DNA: TGTGCCAGCAGTCCCGACAGGGGTTCTTGGGAAAAACTGTTTTTT. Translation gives CASSPDRGSWEKLFF.

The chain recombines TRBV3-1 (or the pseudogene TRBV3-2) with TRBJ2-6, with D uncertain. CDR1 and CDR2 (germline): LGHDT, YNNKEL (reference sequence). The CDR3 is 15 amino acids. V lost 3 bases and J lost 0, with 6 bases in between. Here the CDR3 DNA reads TGTGCCAGCAGCCACCCTTTCTCTGGGGCCAACGTCCTGACTTTC. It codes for CASSHPFSGANVLTF.

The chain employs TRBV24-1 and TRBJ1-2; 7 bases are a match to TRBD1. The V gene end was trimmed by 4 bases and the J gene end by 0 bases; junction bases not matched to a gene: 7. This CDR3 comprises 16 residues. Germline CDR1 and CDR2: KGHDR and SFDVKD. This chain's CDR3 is CATSDRDSVANYGYTF. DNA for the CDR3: TGTGCCACCAGTGACCGGGACAGCGTAGCTAACTATGGCTACACCTTC.